The 26 T cell receptor beta chains in this list originate from one sample, sequenced in a study of shared clonotypes between healthy human individuals. Only in-frame clones appear in the TCRdb table, and some are missing; sequencing was by immunoSEQ multiplex PCR. Of about 1 million clones listed, around 76% are singletons. Sequenced input: memory CD4+ T cells sorted from blood. Specified subset: CD45RA-negative fraction. The receptor set was obtained from a man aged 18 to 29 in good health.

About this clone: This CDR3 is also generated by other DNA sequences in the sample. The gene calls are TRBV19 and TRBJ2-5; no reliable D call. Germline CDR1 and CDR2: LNHDA and SQIVND (reference sequence). This CDR3 is built from 14 residues. V lost 3 bases, J lost 0 bases, and 8 bases lay in between. CDR3 amino acids: CASSIMGNQETQYF. CDR3 in DNA: TGTGCCAGTAGTATTATGGGCAACCAAGAGACCCAGTACTTC.

This clone occurred once. This sequence joins TRBV30 and TRBJ1-3; D gene ambiguous. This CDR3 is 13 amino acids long. V was pared by 3 bases and J by 5 bases, with 11 bases between. Germline CDR1 is GTSNPN and CDR2 is SVGIG (reference sequence). The CDR3 is CAWSQMRRNTIYF. The DNA for the CDR3 is TGTGCCTGGAGCCAAATGAGGCGAAACACCATATATTTT.

This clone came up once. CDR3 in amino acids: CASSTGQGNTGELFF. CDR3 nucleotides: TGTGCCAGCAGTACGGGACAGGGGAACACCGGGGAGCTGTTTTTT. The V and J genes are TRBV28 and TRBJ2-2; 9 nucleotides align to TRBD1. The CDR3 runs to 15 residues. J lost 1 base, V lost 5 bases, and 2 bases had no gene match. Germline V gives CDR1 MDHEN, CDR2 SYDVKM. The full variable domain, in which reference TRBV28 and TRBJ2-2 provide the parts outside the CDR3, is DVKVTQSSRYLVKRTGEKVFLECVQDMDHENMFWYRQDPGLGLRLIYFSYDVKMKEKGDIPEGYSVSREKKERFSLILESASTNQTSMYLCASSTGQGNTGELFFGEGSRLTVL.

This chain links TRBV21-1 with TRBJ1-6; no DNA check was done on the table's D call, TRBD1. TRBV21-1 is shown as a pseudogene. The CDR3 has 16 amino acids. The CDR3 loop reads CASPDRGRSTNSPLHF. The CDR3 DNA is TGTGCCAGCCCTGACAGGGGGCGAAGCACAAATTCACCCCTCCACTTT.

This chain uses TRBV6-1 with TRBJ2-5, with 10 bases identical to TRBD2. Germline-derived CDR1 and CDR2 are MNHNS and SASEGT. The V and J ends lost 0 bases and 4 bases, in that order; junction bases with no gene match: 11. This CDR3 is built from 18 residues. The CDR3 nucleotides read TGTGCCAGCAGTGAAGCGCGTCTAGCGGGGGTAGTTCGAGAGACCCAGTACTTC. It translates to CASSEARLAGVVRETQYF.

The chain couples TRBV5-1 to TRBJ2-5; 7 nucleotides line up with TRBD2. Unmatched junction bases numbered 7, after V lost 6 bases and J lost 2 bases. The germline gives CDR1 SGHRS, CDR2 YFSETQ. The CDR3 is 14 residues long. The CDR3 spells CASNQRGGQETQYF. CDR3 DNA sequence: TGCGCCAGCAACCAGCGGGGAGGGCAAGAGACCCAGTACTTC.

This clone was detected only a few times. The chain uses TRBV4-1 and TRBJ1-1; D is unresolved. V was clipped by 3 bases and J by 8 bases, with 10 bases between them. This CDR3 contains 12 residues. Germline CDR1 and CDR2: MGHRA and YSYEKL. The CDR3 region is CASSQVLGEAFF. The CDR3 region has the DNA TGCGCCAGCAGCCAGGTTTTGGGAGAAGCTTTCTTT.

Comment on this clone: One end of the junction is discordant with germline, which a read error may explain. The rearrangement uses TRBV7-7 and TRBJ2-1; D is possibly TRBD2 (5 bases). Germline V gene sequence: CDR1 SSHAT, CDR2 FNYEAQ (reference sequence). The CDR3 spans 14 residues. This chain's CDR3 is CASSLDGLYNEQFF. CDR3 DNA: TGTGCTAGCAGCTTAGACGGACTCTACAATGAGCAGTTCTTC.

V is TRBV5-1 and J is TRBJ2-7; the D is unclear. Germline values: CDR1 SGHRS, CDR2 YFSETQ. Trimming took off 0 bases at V and 0 bases at J, with 7 bases between the two ends. This CDR3 contains 14 residues. The CDR3 region is CASSLGPNSYEQYF. The DNA of the CDR3 is TGCGCCAGCAGCTTGGGACCGAACTCCTACGAGCAGTACTTC.

The sample holds a few counts of this clone. This chain joins TRBV28 and TRBJ1-1; D is undetermined. The CDR3 runs to 13 residues. Germline V CDR1 and CDR2: MDHEN, SYDVKM. V lost 5 bases, J lost 0 bases, and 7 bases lay in between. CDR3 residues: CASSRRVNTEAFF. DNA of the CDR3: TGTGCCAGCAGTAGACGGGTGAACACTGAAGCTTTCTTT.

In regard to this clone: This same CDR3 is encoded by further DNA sequences in the sample. The gene calls are TRBV20-1 and TRBJ2-1; D call uncertain. The CDR3 is 10 residues long. Deletions cut 0 bases from V and 6 bases from J, with 0 bases between. Germline V gives CDR1 DFQATT, CDR2 SNEGSKA (reference sequence). The CDR3 DNA reads as TGCAGTGCTAGAGACAATGAGCAGTTCTTC. It specifies CSARDNEQFF.

On this clone itself: Other nucleotide sequences from this sample produce the same CDR3. CDR3 in amino acids: CASSRTETTNEKLFF. CDR3 sequence (DNA): TGCGCCAGCAGCAGGACAGAGACAACTAATGAAAAACTGTTTTTT. This sequence joins TRBV5-1 and TRBJ1-4; tentatively, D is TRBD1 (6 bases). In germline, CDR1 is SGHRS, CDR2 YFSETQ. This CDR3 is built from 15 residues. Trimming left V 4 bases short and J 0 bases short, with 10 bases between.

The chain is built from TRBV2 and TRBJ2-1, with a tentative D call TRBD2 (5 bases). The CDR3 runs 15 residues. From germline, CDR1 is SNHLY and CDR2 FYNNEI. The ends were cut back, 4 bases at V and 2 bases at J, with 12 bases in the middle. The CDR3 here is CASSGGSATYNEQFF. The CDR3 DNA reads TGTGCCAGCAGTGGGGGTAGCGCGACCTACAATGAGCAGTTCTTC.

This chain uses TRBV28 with TRBJ2-7, with 8 bases aligning to TRBD2. Germline lookup yields CDR1 MDHEN and CDR2 SYDVKM. The CDR3 spans 17 residues. V was clipped by 7 bases and J by 1 base; unmatched bases: 15. The CDR3 protein is CASTPNEGAGESYEQYF. As DNA, the CDR3 is TGTGCCAGCACCCCAAATGAGGGAGCGGGAGAATCCTACGAGCAGTACTTC.

For the CDR3, the DNA is TGTGCCAGCAGCCCCGGGACTAGCGGGAGAGTGAAACAAGAGACCCAGTACTTC. Amino acids: CASSPGTSGRVKQETQYF. The rearrangement uses TRBV7-8 and TRBJ2-5; 14 positions agree with TRBD2. J was trimmed by 2 bases and V by 5 bases; bases with no gene match: 10. The V gene's germline CDR1 is SGHVS and CDR2 FQNEAQ. The CDR3 is 18 residues long.

The chain has TRBV20-1 and TRBJ2-5; maybe TRBD1 (5 bases). The CDR3 runs to 11 residues. Germline loops: CDR1 DFQATT, CDR2 SNEGSKA (reference sequence). As DNA, the CDR3 is TGCAGCGCCCGGCCAGGGGAGACCCAGTACTTC. Protein: CSARPGETQYF.

V gene TRBV2 combines with J gene TRBJ2-3; D call uncertain. Germline-derived CDR1 and CDR2 are SNHLY and FYNNEI. This CDR3 is built from 11 residues. V gave up 4 bases and J gave up 6 bases, with 5 bases separating them. The CDR3 region is CASSGIDTQYF. For the CDR3, the DNA is TGTGCCAGCAGTGGAATTGATACGCAGTATTTT.

V gene TRBV5-1 combines with J gene TRBJ2-7; weak D call: TRBD2 (6 bases). The germline V gene encodes CDR1 SGHRS and CDR2 YFSETQ. The CDR3 runs 15 residues. Trimming shortened V by 5 bases and J by 5 bases, and 20 bases separated the two germline ends. The CDR3 protein is CASSWMTSEVDEQYF. The CDR3 region has the DNA TGCGCCAGCAGTTGGATGACTAGTGAGGTCGACGAGCAGTACTTC.

This chain uses TRBV19 with TRBJ1-1; 9 nucleotides align to TRBD1. Losses at the gene ends were 5 bases for V and 1 base for J; bases not matched to a gene: 8. CDR3 length: 16 residues. Germline lookup yields CDR1 LNHDA and CDR2 SQIVND (reference sequence). CDR3 DNA: TGTGCCAGTAGTGTCGGACAGGGGAAGAGGAACACTGAAGCTTTCTTT. It encodes CASSVGQGKRNTEAFF.

The gene calls are TRBV5-1 and TRBJ2-6, with unresolved D. This CDR3 is built from 16 residues. Germline CDR1 is SGHRS and CDR2 is YFSETQ. The V and J ends lost 1 base and 1 base respectively, with 9 bases between them. CDR3 amino acids: CASSLNPGSGANVLTF. The CDR3 nucleotides read TGCGCCAGCAGCTTGAATCCCGGTTCTGGGGCCAACGTCCTGACTTTC.

V gene TRBV6-1 combines with J gene TRBJ2-3; TRBD2 aligns across 8 bases. J was trimmed by 1 base and V by 7 bases; bases with no gene match: 1. CDR1 MNHNS and CDR2 SASEGT come from the germline V gene. The CDR3 extends over 13 amino acids. This CDR3 is CASKLAGTDTQYF. DNA of the CDR3: TGTGCCAGCAAACTAGCGGGCACAGATACGCAGTATTTT.

V is TRBV18 and J is TRBJ1-1; D gene ambiguous. This CDR3 has 14 residues. The germline V and J ends were trimmed by 2 bases and 1 base, with 8 bases remaining between them. Germline-derived CDR1 and CDR2 are KGHSH and LQKENI. CDR3 bases: TGTGCCAGCTCACCAGCATCCTGGAACACTGAAGCTTTCTTT. It is translated as CASSPASWNTEAFF.

The chain links TRBV6-5 to TRBJ2-7; D is possibly TRBD2 (6 bases). The germline V and J ends were trimmed by 10 bases and 4 bases, with 20 bases remaining between them. CDR1 MNHEY and CDR2 SVGAGI come from the germline V gene. The CDR3 consists of 14 residues. In DNA form, the CDR3 reads TGTGCCAATGGGGTGGAGGGAGGCTCATACGAGCAGTACTTC. This translates into CANGVEGGSYEQYF.

This clone was seen more than once but under ten times. This same CDR3 is encoded by further DNA sequences in the sample. The CDR3 region is CSVRNTEAFF. The CDR3 coding sequence is TGCAGCGTGCGAAACACTGAAGCTTTCTTT. The chain links TRBV29-1 to TRBJ1-1; D not certain. The CDR3 contains 10 residues. Germline loops: CDR1 SQVTM, CDR2 ANQGSEA. Trimming pared 6 bases from V and 2 bases from J, leaving 4 bases between. The variable domain in full, completed from reference TRBV29-1 and TRBJ1-1, reads SAVISQKPSRDICQRGTSLTIQCQVDSQVTMMFWYRQQPGQSLTLIATANQGSEATYESGFVIDKFPISRPNLTFSTLTVSNMSPEDSSIYLCSVRNTEAFFGQGTRLTVV.

This clone has just a few counts. The V gene is TRBV7-2, the J gene TRBJ2-1; no reliable D call. The CDR3 has 18 residues. Germline CDR1 SGHTA, CDR2 FQGNSA. V was trimmed by 6 bases and J by 3 bases, leaving 24 bases between them. In DNA form, the CDR3 reads TGTGCCAGCAGAGTTAGGATTTGGGTGGCGGCGTTCTACAATGAGCAGTTCTTC. This sequence encodes CASRVRIWVAAFYNEQFF.

The J gene is TRBJ1-2, the V gene TRBV30; 7 nucleotides align to TRBD1. Per the germline V gene, CDR1 is GTSNPN and CDR2 is SVGIG (reference sequence). V lost 0 bases, J lost 13 bases, and 11 bases stayed unmatched. The CDR3 runs 13 residues. The CDR3 coding sequence is TGTGCCTGGAGTGTACGAACAGGGGCCCCCAGCACCTTC. Protein product: CAWSVRTGAPSTF.